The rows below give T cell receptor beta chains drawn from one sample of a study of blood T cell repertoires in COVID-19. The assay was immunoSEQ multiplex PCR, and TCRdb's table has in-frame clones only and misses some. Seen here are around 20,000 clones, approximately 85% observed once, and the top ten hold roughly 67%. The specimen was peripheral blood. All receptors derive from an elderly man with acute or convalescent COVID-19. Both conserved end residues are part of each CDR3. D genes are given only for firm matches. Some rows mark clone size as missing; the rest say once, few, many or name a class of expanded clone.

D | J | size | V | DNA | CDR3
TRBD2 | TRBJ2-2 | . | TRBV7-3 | TGTGCCAGCAGCTTTAGCGGGGGCACCGGGGAGCTGTTTTTT | CASSFSGGTGELFF
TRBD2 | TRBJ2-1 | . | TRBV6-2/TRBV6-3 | TGTGCCAGCAGTACCGGGACTAGCGGGGGCCAGGAGCAGTTCTTC | CASSTGTSGGQEQFF
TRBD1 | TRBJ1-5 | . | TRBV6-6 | TGTGCCAGCAGCAAGACAGGGGTAAAGGATCAGCCCCAGCATTTT | CASSKTGVKDQPQHF
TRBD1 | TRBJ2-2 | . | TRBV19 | TGTGCCAGCGGGTCCGGGACAGGGGGAGTCGGGGAGCTGTTTTTT | CASGSGTGGVGELFF
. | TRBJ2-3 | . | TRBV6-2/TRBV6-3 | . | CASSSSDTRTDTQYF
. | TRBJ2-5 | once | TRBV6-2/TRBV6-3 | TGTGCCAGCAGTTTCGTGGAGTTACGAGAGACCCAGTACTTC | CASSFVELRETQYF
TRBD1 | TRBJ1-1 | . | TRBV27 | TGTGCCAGCAGTTACAGGGGGCGAATTAGGGGTGCTGAAGCTTTCTTT | CASSYRGRIRGAEAFF
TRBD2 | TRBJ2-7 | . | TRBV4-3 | TGCGCCAGCAGCCAAGACATGGGGAGGGACTTCGGGTCCGAGCAGTACTTC | CASSQDMGRDFGSEQYF
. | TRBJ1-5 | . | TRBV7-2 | TGTGCCAGCAGCTTGACAATGGGCCAGCCCCAGCATTTT | CASSLTMGQPQHF
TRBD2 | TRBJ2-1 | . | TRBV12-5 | TGTGCTAGTGGTTGGGGACTAGCGGGGGCCGCTAATGAGCAGTTCTTC | CASGWGLAGAANEQFF
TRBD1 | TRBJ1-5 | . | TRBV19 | TGTGCCAGTAGTAAGCGACAGGGAAGTAGCAATCAGCCCCAGCATTTT | CASSKRQGSSNQPQHF
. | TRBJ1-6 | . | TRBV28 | TGTGCCAGCAGTTTTAGGGGAAATAATTCACCCCTCCACTTT | CASSFRGNNSPLHF
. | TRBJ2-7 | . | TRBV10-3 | TGTGCCATCAGTGAGCCCCCGTACGAGCAGTACTTC | CAISEPPYEQYF
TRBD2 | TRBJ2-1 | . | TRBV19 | TGTGCCAGTAGTATATCGCGGGGGGGGAGCTCCTACAATGAGCAGTTCTTC | CASSISRGGSSYNEQFF
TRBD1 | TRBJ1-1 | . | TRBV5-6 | TGTGCCAGCAGCTTTAACGACAGGGCCTTGGATTTCTTT | CASSFNDRALDFF
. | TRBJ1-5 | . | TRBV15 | TGTGCCACCAGCAGAGATTTTGAGGGCTGGAGCAATCAGCCCCAGCATTTT | CATSRDFEGWSNQPQHF
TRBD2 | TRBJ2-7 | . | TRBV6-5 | TGTGCCAGCAGCCACCGGGAGGGCTACGAGCAGTACTTC | CASSHREGYEQYF
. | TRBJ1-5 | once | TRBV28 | TGTGCCAGCAGAACCCCGGGTAGGGAGGGCCAGCCCCAGCATTTT | CASRTPGREGQPQHF
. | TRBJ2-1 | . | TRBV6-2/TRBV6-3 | TGTGCCAGCAGTTACAGGTCAACTAACAATGAGCAGTTCTTC | CASSYRSTNNEQFF
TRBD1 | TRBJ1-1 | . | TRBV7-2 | TGTGCCAGCAGTAGCCCGGGACAGGTCTTGGAAGCTTTCTTT | CASSSPGQVLEAFF
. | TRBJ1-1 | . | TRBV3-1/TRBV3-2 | TGTGCCAGCAGCCAAACGGCCCAGGCTAACACTGAAGCTTTCTTT | CASSQTAQANTEAFF
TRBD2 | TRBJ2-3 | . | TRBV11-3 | TGTGCCAGCAGCTCTAGCGGGGGGGGCACAGATACGCAGTATTTT | CASSSSGGGTDTQYF
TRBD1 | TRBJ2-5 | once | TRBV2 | TGTGCCGGAAAGAAACAGGGGTCAGGGGAGACCCAGTACTTC | CAGKKQGSGETQYF
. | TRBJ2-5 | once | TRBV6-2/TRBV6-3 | TGTGCCAGCAGTTTGGACACTTGGGAGACCCAGTACTTC | CASSLDTWETQYF
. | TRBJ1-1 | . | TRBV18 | TGTGCCAGCTCACCGGGACAGAACACTGAAGCTTTCTTT | CASSPGQNTEAFF
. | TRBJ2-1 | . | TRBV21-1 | TGTGCCAGCAGCCCATGGGACAGGGGTGAGGATGAGCAGTTCTTC | CASSPWDRGEDEQFF
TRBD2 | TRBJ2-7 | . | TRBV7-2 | TGTGCCAGCAGCACCCTACTAGCGGGGGGGTCCTACGAGCAGTACTTC | CASSTLLAGGSYEQYF
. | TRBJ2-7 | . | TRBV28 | TGTGCCAGCAGGGGGGGTCGCAGGGAGGCCTACGAGCAGTACTTC | CASRGGRREAYEQYF
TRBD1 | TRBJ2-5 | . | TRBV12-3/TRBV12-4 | TGTGCCAGCAGTAGGACAGGGCTAGAGACCCAGTACTTC | CASSRTGLETQYF
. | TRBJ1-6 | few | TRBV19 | TGTGCCAGTAGTAGGGCAGAAAATTCACCCCTCCACTTT | CASSRAENSPLHF
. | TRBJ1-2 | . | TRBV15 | TGTGCCACCAGCAGAGAGGGGCTCTATGGCTACACCTTC | CATSREGLYGYTF
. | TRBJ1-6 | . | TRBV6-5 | TGTGCCAGCAGTTACGGGGAGGGTACCTCACCCCTCCACTTT | CASSYGEGTSPLHF
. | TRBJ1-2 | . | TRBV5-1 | TGCGCCAGCAGCTACAGGGATAACTATGGCTACACCTTC | CASSYRDNYGYTF
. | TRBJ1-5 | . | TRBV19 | TGTGCCAGTAGTATAGGTTATAAGGGGCCCAGGGATCAGCCCCAGCATTTT | CASSIGYKGPRDQPQHF
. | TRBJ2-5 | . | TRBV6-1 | TGTGCCAGCAGTGAAGTCCCCACAGGGAAAGAGACCCAGTACTTC | CASSEVPTGKETQYF
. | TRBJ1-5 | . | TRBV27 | TGTGCCAGCAGTCCGCAGGGTCAGCCCCAGCATTTT | CASSPQGQPQHF
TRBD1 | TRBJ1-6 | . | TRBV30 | TGTGCCTGGAAGGGACAGGGTGTCACCTATAATTCACCCCTCCACTTT | CAWKGQGVTYNSPLHF
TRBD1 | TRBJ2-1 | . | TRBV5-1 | TGCGCCAGCAGCTTGGTGGACAGGGGACGGGGGGAGAATGAGCAGTTCTTC | CASSLVDRGRGENEQFF
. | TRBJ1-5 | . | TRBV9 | TGTGCCAGCAGCCCCGGTCAGGGGCTAAATCAGCCCCAGCATTTT | CASSPGQGLNQPQHF
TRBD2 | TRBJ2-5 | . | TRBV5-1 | TGCGCCAGCAGCACTCGGACTAGGCGGGAGACCCAGTACTTC | CASSTRTRRETQYF
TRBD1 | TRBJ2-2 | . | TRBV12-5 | TGTGCTAGTGGGTGGGACAGAAGTAACACCGGGGAGCTGTTTTTT | CASGWDRSNTGELFF
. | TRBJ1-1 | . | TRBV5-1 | TGCGCCAGCAGTTTTTCCGGGACTGAAGCTTTCTTT | CASSFSGTEAFF
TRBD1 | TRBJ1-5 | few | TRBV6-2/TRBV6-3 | TGTGCCAGCAGTCGGACAGGAAGCAATCAGCCCCAGCATTTT | CASSRTGSNQPQHF
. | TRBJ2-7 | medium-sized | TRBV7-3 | TGTGCCAGCAGCTTAACCGCAACCTCGGCCTACGAGCAGTACTTC | CASSLTATSAYEQYF
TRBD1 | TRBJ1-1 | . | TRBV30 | TGTGCCTGGAGTGTACCTCAGGACAGGAGGGGGACTGAAGCTTTCTTT | CAWSVPQDRRGTEAFF
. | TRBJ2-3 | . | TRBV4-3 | TGCGCCAGCAGCCGGTCAAGGAGTACAGGCAGGCACGCAGATACGCAGTATTTT | CASSRSRSTGRHADTQYF
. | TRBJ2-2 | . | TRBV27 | TGTGCCAGCAGCCCCCTTGAGTCCGGGGAGCTGTTTTTT | CASSPLESGELFF